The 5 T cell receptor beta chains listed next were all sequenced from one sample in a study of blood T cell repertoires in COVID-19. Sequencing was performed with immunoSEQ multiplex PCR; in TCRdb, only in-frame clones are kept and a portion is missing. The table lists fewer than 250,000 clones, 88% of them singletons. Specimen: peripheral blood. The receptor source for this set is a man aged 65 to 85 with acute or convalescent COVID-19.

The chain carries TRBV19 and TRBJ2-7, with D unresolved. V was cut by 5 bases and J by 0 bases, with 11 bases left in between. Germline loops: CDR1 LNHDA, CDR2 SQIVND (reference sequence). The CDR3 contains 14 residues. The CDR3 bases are TGTGCCAGTAGTCCAGACTGGAGCTCCTACGAGCAGTACTTC. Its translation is CASSPDWSSYEQYF.

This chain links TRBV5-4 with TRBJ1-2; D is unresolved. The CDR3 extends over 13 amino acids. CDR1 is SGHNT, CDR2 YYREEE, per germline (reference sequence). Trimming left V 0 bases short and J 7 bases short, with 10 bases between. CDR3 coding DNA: TGTGCCAGCAGCTTGGTGGCCGCAGGTGGCTACACCTTC. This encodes CASSLVAAGGYTF.

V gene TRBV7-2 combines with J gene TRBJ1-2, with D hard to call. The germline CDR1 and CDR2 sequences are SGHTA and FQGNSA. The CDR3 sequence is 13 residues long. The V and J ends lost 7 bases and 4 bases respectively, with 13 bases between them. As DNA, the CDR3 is TGTGCCAGCATCCCACAGTCCTCCTATGGCTACACCTTC. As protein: CASIPQSSYGYTF. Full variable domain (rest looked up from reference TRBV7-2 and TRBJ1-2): GAGVSQSPSNKVTEKGKDVELRCDPISGHTALYWYRQSLGQGLEFLIYFQGNSAPDKSGLPSDRFSAERTGGSVSTLTIQRTQQEDSAVYLCASIPQSSYGYTFGSGTRLTVV.

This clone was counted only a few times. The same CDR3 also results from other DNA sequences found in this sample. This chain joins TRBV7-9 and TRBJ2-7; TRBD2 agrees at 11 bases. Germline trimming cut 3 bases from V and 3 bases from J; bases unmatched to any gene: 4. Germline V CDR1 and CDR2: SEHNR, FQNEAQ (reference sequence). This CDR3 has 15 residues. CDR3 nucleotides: TGTGCCAGCAGCTTGTACGGGACTAGCGGCTACGAGCAGTACTTC. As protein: CASSLYGTSGYEQYF.

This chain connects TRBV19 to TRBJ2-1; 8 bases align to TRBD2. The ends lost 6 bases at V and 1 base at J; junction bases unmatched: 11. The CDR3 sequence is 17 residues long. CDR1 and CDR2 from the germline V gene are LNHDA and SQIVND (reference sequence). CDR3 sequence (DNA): TGTGCCAGTAGGGATCCTCGGGGGGGGGATTCCTACAATGAGCAGTTCTTC. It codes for CASRDPRGGDSYNEQFF.